This paragraph covers one T cell receptor beta chain sequence. What it binds is unknown. The sample originates from a study of identical twins. Study findings and constraints: Models, which agreed with sharing between unrelated individuals, nonetheless underestimated the out-of-frame TCR alpha sharing seen in monozygotic twins.

TCRdb itself ran the 5' RACE reads through MiXCR, one entry per CDR3 protein. This table holds 1.5 million to 2 million distinct CDR3 sequences, under 35% found once. The sequencing input was cord blood. The receptor was derived from a newborn girl in good health.

The CDR3 DNA sequence: TGTGCCTGGAGTGTAGGACTCAACTACAATGAGCAGTTCTTC. It encodes CAWSVGLNYNEQFF. The chain employs TRBV30 and TRBJ2-1; D is possibly TRBD2 (5 bases). Deletions cut 0 bases from V and 3 bases from J, with 9 bases between. This CDR3 is 14 amino acids long. Germline loops: CDR1 GTSNPN, CDR2 SVGIG (reference sequence). Variable domain in full (rest from reference TRBV30 and TRBJ2-1): SQTIHQWPATLVQPVGSPLSLECTVEGTSNPNLYWYRQAAGRGLQLLFYSVGIGQISSEVPQNLSASRPQDRQFILSSKKLLLSDSGFYLCAWSVGLNYNEQFFGPGTRLTVL.